This T cell receptor beta chain was found in a study of CD8 T cells in Susac syndrome. V shed 0 bases and J 5 bases; nucleotides not matched to a gene: 5. Germline-derived CDR1 and CDR2 are PRHDT and FYEKMQ (reference sequence). The CDR3 covers 15 residues. Reverse transcription used 0.5 to 1 ug RNA and random hexamers. The amplification used immunoSEQ multiplex PCR on TCR beta CDR3; it spanned 54 Vbeta and 13 Jbeta. TCRdb redid the calling of the immunoSEQ multiplex PCR reads with MiXCR, one entry per CDR3 protein. This table holds about 200,000 distinct CDR3 sequences, about 94% found once. This clonotype was sampled from a human donor with multiple sclerosis. V is TRBV13 and J is TRBJ2-7, with 9 bases aligning to TRBD1. Input material: CD8+ T cells from PBMCs. CDR3 coding DNA: TGTGCCAGCAGCTTAGGCGGGACAGGGATCCACGAGCAGTACTTC. It encodes CASSLGGTGIHEQYF.